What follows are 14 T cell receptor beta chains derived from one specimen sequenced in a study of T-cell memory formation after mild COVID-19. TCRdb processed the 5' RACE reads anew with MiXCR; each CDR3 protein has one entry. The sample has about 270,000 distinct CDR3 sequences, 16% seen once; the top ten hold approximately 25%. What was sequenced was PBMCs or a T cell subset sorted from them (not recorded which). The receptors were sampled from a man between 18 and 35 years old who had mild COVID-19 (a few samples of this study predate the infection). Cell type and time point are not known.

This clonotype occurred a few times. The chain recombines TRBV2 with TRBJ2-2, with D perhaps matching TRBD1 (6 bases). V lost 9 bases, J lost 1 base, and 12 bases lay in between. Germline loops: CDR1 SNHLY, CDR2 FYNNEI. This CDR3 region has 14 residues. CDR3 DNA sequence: TGTGCCAGACACCAGGACAGGAACACCGGGGAGCTGTTTTTT. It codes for CARHQDRNTGELFF. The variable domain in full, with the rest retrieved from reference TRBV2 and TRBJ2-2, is EPEVTQTPSHQVTQMGQEVILRCVPISNHLYFYWYRQILGQKVEFLVSFYNNEISEKSEIFDDQFSVERPDGSNFTLKIRSTKLEDSAMYFCARHQDRNTGELFFGEGSRLTVL.

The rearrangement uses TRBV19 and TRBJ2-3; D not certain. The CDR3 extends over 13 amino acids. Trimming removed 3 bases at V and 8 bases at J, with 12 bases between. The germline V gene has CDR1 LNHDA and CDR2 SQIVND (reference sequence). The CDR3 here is CASSIVPSGTQYF. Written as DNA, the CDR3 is TGTGCCAGTAGTATCGTCCCGTCAGGTACGCAGTATTTT.

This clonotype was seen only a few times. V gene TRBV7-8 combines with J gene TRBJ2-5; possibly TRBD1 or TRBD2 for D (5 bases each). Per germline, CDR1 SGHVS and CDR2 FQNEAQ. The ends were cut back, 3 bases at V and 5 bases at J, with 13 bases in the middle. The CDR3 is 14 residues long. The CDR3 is CASSFWGFGETQYF. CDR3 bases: TGTGCCAGCAGCTTTTGGGGGTTCGGGGAGACCCAGTACTTC.

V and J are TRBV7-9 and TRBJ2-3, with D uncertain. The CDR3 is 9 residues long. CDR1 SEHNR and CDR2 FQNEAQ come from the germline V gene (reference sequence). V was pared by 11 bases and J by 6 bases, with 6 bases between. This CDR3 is CASRDTQYF. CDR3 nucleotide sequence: TGTGCCTCCCGGGATACGCAGTATTTT.

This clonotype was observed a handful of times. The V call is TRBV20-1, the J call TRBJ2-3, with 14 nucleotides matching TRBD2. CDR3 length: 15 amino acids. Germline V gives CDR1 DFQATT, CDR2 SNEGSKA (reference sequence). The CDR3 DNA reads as TGCAGCCTAACGGGACTAGCGGGGGATAGAGATACGCAGTATTTT. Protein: CSLTGLAGDRDTQYF.

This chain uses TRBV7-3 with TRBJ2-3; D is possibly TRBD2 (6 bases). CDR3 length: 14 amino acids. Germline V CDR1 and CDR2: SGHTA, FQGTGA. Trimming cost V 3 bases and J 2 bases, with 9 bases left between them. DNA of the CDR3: TGTGCCAGCAGCTTCCGGGGGTACACAGATACGCAGTATTTT. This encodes CASSFRGYTDTQYF.

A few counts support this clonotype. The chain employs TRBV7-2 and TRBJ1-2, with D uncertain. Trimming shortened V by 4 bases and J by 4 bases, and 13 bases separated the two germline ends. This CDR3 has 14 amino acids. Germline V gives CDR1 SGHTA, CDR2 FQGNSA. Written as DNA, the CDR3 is TGTGCCAGCAGCTCGTACGAGGCTATCTATGGCTACACCTTC. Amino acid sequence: CASSSYEAIYGYTF.

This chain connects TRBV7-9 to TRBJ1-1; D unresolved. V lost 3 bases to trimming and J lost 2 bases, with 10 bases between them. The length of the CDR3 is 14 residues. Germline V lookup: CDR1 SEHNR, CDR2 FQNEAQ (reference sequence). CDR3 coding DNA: TGTGCCAGCAGCTTGACCTTTTACAACACTGAAGCTTTCTTT. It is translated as CASSLTFYNTEAFF.

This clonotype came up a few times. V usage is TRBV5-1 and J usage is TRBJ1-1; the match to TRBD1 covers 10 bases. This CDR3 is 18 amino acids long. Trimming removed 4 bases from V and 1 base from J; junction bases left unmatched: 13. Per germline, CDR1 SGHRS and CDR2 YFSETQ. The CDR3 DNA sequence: TGCGCCAGCAGCACCCCCCCGGGACAGGGGTTTGGGAACACTGAAGCTTTCTTT. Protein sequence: CASSTPPGQGFGNTEAFF.

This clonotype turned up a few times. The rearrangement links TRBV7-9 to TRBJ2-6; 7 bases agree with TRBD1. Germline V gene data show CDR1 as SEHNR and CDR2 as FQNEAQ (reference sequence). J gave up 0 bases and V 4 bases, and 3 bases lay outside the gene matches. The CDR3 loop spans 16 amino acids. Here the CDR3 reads CASSSGQYSGANVLTF. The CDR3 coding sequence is TGTGCCAGCAGCTCGGGACAGTACTCTGGGGCCAACGTCCTGACTTTC. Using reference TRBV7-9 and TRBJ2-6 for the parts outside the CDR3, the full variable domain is DTGVSQNPRHKITKRGQNVTFRCDPISEHNRLYWYRQTLGQGPEFLTYFQNEAQLEKSRLLSDRFSAERPKGSFSTLEIQRTEQGDSAMYLCASSSGQYSGANVLTFGAGSRLTVL.

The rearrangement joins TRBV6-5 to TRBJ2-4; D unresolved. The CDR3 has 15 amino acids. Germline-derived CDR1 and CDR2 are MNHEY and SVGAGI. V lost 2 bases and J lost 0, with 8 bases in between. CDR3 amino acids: CASSYGPIAKNIQYF. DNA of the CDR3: TGTGCCAGCAGTTACGGGCCGATAGCCAAAAACATTCAGTACTTC.

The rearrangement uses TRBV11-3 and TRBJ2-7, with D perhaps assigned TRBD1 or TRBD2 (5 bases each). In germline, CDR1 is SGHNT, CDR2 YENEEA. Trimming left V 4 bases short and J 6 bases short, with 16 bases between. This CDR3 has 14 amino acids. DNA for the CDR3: TGTGCCAGCAGCTCCGGGACGGTCTCCGGCGAGCAGTACTTC. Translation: CASSSGTVSGEQYF.

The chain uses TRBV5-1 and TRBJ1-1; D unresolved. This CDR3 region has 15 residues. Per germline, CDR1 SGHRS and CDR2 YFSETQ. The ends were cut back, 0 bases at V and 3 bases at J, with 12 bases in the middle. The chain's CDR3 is CASSLAGEAYTEAFF. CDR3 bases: TGCGCCAGCAGCTTGGCCGGGGAGGCGTACACTGAAGCTTTCTTT.

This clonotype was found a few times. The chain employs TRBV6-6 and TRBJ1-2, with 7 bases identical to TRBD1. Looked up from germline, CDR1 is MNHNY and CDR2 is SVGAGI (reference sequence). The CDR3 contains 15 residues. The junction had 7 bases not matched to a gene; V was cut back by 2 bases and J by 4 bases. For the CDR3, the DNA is TGTGCCAGCAGTTACGGAGGGGGCGTAGGCTATGGCTACACCTTC. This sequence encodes CASSYGGGVGYGYTF.